Listed below are T cell receptor beta chains from one sample, sequenced in a study of cytomegalovirus exposure and HLA in healthy donors. Produced via immunoSEQ multiplex PCR; TCRdb's table is partial and in-frame only. The top ten hold 0.95% to 1.1% of the sample, which has over 250,000 clones, just over 85% seen once. Input material: PBMCs. All receptors come from a young woman in good health and CMV-seronegative. Both conserved end residues are part of each CDR3. The D gene is left open where the match is weak. The listing skips clone size in some rows; elsewhere it reads once, few, many or a size class.

CASSSGYGSYEQYF,TGCGCCAGCAGCTCCGGTTATGGCTCCTACGAGCAGTACTTC,.,TRBJ2-7,TRBV5-1,.
CASSPDRASEQFF,TGTGCCAGTAGTCCCGACAGGGCCAGCGAGCAGTTCTTC,.,TRBJ2-1,TRBV19,TRBD1
CASSLGEVAKNIQYF,TGTGCCAGCAGCTTAGGAGAAGTGGCCAAAAACATTCAGTACTTC,.,TRBJ2-4,TRBV7-9,.
CASSKPQGESNQPQHF,TGTGCCAGCAGCAAACCCCAGGGGGAGAGCAATCAGCCCCAGCATTTT,few,TRBJ1-5,TRBV21-1,.
CASSLPPLTSASEQFF,TGTGCCAGCAGCTTACCCCCTCTGACTAGCGCTTCGGAGCAGTTCTTC,.,TRBJ2-1,TRBV7-9,TRBD2
CASSPAGANVLTF,TGTGCCAGCAGCCCCGCTGGGGCCAACGTCCTGACTTTC,.,TRBJ2-6,TRBV6-5,.
CASSLEAPGDEAKNIQYF,TGTGCCAGCAGCTTAGAGGCCCCAGGGGACGAGGCCAAAAACATTCAGTACTTC,.,TRBJ2-4,TRBV7-8,.
CASSSLGQVYGYTF,TGTGCCAGCAGTTCCTTAGGACAGGTCTATGGCTACACCTTC,.,TRBJ1-2,TRBV6-5,TRBD1
CASSVTTDGNTEAFF,TGTGCCAGCAGCGTGACTACAGATGGGAACACTGAAGCTTTCTTT,.,TRBJ1-1,TRBV9,.
CASSAGWGGGTDTQYF,TGTGCCAGCAGCGCGGGGTGGGGAGGTGGCACAGATACGCAGTATTTT,.,TRBJ2-3,TRBV9,.
CASSSRVMVYEQYF,TGTGCCAGCAGCTCCCGGGTAATGGTCTACGAGCAGTACTTC,.,TRBJ2-7,TRBV6-6,.
CASSFGTLQGESDTQYF,TGTGCCAGCAGTTTCGGCACCCTACAGGGGGAGTCAGATACGCAGTATTTT,.,TRBJ2-3,TRBV27,TRBD1
CASSAVDRERYGYTF,TGTGCCAGCAGCGCCGTCGACAGGGAAAGGTATGGCTACACCTTC,.,TRBJ1-2,TRBV9,TRBD1
CASSELNYGYTF,TGTGCCAGCAGTGAACTTAACTATGGCTACACCTTC,few,TRBJ1-2,TRBV6-1,.
CASSLTGNYGYTF,TGTGCCAGCAGTTTGACAGGGAATTATGGCTACACCTTC,.,TRBJ1-2,TRBV6-6,TRBD1
CASSLTGTSYEQYF,TGTGCCAGCAGCTTGACTGGAACTTCCTACGAGCAGTACTTC,.,TRBJ2-7,TRBV11-2,.
CASSFNDGANTQYF,TGCGCCAGCAGCTTCAATGACGGAGCAAATACGCAGTATTTT,.,TRBJ2-3,TRBV5-1,.
CASSQEAQGTQYF,TGCGCCAGCAGCCAAGAGGCACAGGGTACCCAGTACTTC,.,TRBJ2-5,TRBV4-1,.
CASSLRTDSFSGNTIYF,TGTGCCAGCAGCCTACGGACGGACTCTTTCTCTGGAAACACCATATATTTT,few,TRBJ1-3,TRBV5-5,.
CAISESQGATYEQYF,TGTGCCATCAGTGAGTCCCAGGGGGCCACCTACGAGCAGTACTTC,.,TRBJ2-7,TRBV10-3,TRBD1
CASSQVRQQGPTEAFF,TGCGCCAGCAGCCAAGTGCGGCAACAGGGGCCCACTGAAGCTTTCTTT,.,TRBJ1-1,TRBV4-3,TRBD1
CASSPGQEETQYF,TGTGCCAGCTCACCCGGACAGGAAGAGACCCAGTACTTC,.,TRBJ2-5,TRBV18,TRBD1
CASRPDRGIYGYTF,TGTGCCAGCAGGCCCGACAGGGGGATCTATGGCTACACCTTC,.,TRBJ1-2,TRBV6-4,TRBD1
CASSKDPAASGGSYNSPLHF,TGTGCCAGCAGCAAAGATCCCGCCGCGTCAGGGGGCTCCTATAATTCACCCCTCCACTTT,.,TRBJ1-6,TRBV21-1,.
CASSLGQGPGELFF,TGCGCCAGCAGCTTGGGACAGGGACCCGGGGAGCTGTTTTTT,.,TRBJ2-2,TRBV5-1,TRBD1
CAWSVGDDYEQYF,TGTGCCTGGAGTGTCGGGGATGACTACGAGCAGTACTTC,.,TRBJ2-7,TRBV30,.
CASRAPSNQPQHF,TGTGCCAGCAGGGCACCTAGCAATCAGCCCCAGCATTTT,.,TRBJ1-5,TRBV28,.
CSVEGTGYPNTGELFF,TGCAGCGTTGAAGGGACGGGGTATCCGAACACCGGGGAGCTGTTTTTT,.,TRBJ2-2,TRBV29-1,.
CASSPRGDRVTGELFF,TGTGCCAGCAGCCCCCGCGGGGACAGGGTCACCGGGGAGCTGTTTTTT,.,TRBJ2-2,TRBV7-8,TRBD1
CASSPGQVSSYGYTF,TGCGCCAGCAGCCCCGGACAGGTATCAAGCTATGGCTACACCTTC,.,TRBJ1-2,TRBV5-1,TRBD1
CAWSVGAGTSETQYF,TGTGCCTGGAGTGTGGGAGCGGGGACATCAGAGACCCAGTACTTC,.,TRBJ2-5,TRBV30,.